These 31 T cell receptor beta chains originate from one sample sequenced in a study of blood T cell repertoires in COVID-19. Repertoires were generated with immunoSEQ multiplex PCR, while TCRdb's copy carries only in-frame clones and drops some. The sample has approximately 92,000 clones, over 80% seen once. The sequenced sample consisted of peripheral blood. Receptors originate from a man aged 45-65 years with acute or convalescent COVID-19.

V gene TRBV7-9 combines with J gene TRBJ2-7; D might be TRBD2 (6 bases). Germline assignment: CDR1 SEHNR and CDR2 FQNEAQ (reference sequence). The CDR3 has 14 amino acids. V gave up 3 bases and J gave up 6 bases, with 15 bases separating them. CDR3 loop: CASSFSTRGSEQYF. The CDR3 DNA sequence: TGTGCCAGCAGCTTTTCGACGCGGGGATCCGAGCAGTACTTC.

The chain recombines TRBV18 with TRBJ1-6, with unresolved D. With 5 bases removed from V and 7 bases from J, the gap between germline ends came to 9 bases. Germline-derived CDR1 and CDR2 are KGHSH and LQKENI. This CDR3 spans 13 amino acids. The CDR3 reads CASSIQENSPLHF. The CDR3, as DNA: TGTGCCAGCTCAATACAAGAAAATTCACCCCTCCACTTT.

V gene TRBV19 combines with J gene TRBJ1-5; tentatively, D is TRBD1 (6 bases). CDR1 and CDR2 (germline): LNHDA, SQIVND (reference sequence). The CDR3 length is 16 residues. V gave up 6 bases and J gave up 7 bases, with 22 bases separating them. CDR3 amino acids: CASSAGSRQVGQPQHF. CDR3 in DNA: TGTGCCAGTAGCGCTGGGAGCAGACAGGTCGGACAGCCCCAGCATTTT.

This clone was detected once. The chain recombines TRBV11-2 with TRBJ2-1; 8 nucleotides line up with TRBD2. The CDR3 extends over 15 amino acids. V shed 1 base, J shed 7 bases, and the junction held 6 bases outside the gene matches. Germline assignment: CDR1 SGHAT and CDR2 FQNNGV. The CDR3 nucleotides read TGTGCCAGCAGCTTAGTGGGGACGGGAGGGAATGAGCAGTTCTTC. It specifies CASSLVGTGGNEQFF.

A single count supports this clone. The CDR3 spells CASSFRDRGDYTF. CDR3 bases: TGTGCCAGCAGCTTCCGGGACAGGGGGGATTACACCTTC. This sequence joins TRBV5-5 and TRBJ1-2; 11 bases align to TRBD1. V was pared by 2 bases and J by 11 bases, with 5 bases of the junction left unmatched. This CDR3 is 13 amino acids long. Germline V gene lookup returns CDR1 SGHKS and CDR2 YYEKEE (reference sequence).

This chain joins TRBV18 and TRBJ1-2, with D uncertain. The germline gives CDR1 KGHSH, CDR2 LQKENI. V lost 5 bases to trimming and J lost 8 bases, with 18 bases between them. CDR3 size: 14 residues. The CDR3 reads CASSTNSVGEGYTF. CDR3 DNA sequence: TGTGCCAGCTCAACCAATTCTGTCGGGGAAGGCTACACCTTC.

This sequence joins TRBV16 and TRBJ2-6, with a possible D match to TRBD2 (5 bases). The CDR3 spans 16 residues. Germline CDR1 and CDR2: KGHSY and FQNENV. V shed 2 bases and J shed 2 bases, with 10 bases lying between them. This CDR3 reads CASSQQAAAGANVLTF. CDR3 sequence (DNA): TGTGCCAGCAGCCAACAAGCGGCTGCTGGGGCCAACGTCCTGACTTTC.

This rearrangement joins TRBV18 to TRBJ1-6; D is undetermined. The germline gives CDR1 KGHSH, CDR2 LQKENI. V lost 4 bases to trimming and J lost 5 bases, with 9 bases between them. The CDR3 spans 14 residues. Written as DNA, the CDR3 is TGTGCCAGCTCACTGGCGGCAGATAATTCACCCCTCCACTTT. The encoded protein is CASSLAADNSPLHF.

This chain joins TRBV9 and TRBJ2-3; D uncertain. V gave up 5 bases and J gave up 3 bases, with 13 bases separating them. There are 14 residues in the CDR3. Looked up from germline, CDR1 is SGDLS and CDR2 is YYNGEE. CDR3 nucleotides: TGTGCCAGCAGGCGCGTGTCAGGTACAGATACGCAGTATTTT. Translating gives CASRRVSGTDTQYF.

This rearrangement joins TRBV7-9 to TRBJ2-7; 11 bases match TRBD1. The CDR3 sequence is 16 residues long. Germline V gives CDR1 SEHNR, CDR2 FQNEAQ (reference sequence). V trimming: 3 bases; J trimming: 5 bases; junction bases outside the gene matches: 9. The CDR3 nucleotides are TGTGCCAGCAGCTTGAGTTTTGGACAGGGGGCCCACGAGCAGTACTTC. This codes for CASSLSFGQGAHEQYF.

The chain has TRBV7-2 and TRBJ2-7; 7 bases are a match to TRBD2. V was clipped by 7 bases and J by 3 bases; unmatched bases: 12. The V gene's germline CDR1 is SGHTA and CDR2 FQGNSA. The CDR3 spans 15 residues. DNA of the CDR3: TGTGCCAGCACGCCGGGAGGCCCCTTGTTCTACGAGCAGTACTTC. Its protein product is CASTPGGPLFYEQYF.

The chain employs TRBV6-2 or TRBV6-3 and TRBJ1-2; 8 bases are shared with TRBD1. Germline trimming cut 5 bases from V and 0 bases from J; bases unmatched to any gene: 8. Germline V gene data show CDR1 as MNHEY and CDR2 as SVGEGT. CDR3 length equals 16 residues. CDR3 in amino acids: CASSRRQGYTNYGYTF. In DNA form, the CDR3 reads TGTGCCAGCAGTCGGAGACAGGGGTATACTAACTATGGCTACACCTTC.

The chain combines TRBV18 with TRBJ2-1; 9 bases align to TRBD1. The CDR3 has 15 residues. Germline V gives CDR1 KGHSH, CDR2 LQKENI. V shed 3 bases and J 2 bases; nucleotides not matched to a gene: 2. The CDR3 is CASSPGTGTYNEQFF. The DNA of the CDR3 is TGTGCCAGCTCACCCGGGACAGGGACCTACAATGAGCAGTTCTTC.

CDR3 protein: CASSPGPGGNEQFF. The CDR3 coding sequence is TGCGCCAGCAGCCCAGGGCCCGGGGGCAATGAGCAGTTCTTC. The V call is TRBV5-1, the J call TRBJ2-1; possible D gene TRBD2, 6 bases. Germline V gives CDR1 SGHRS, CDR2 YFSETQ. V dropped 4 bases and J dropped 6 bases, with 14 bases sitting between them. CDR3 length equals 14 residues.

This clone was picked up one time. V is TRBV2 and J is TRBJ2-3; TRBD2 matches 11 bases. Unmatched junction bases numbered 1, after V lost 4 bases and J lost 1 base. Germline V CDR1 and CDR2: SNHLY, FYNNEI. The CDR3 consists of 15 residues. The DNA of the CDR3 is TGTGCCAGCAGTGCACTAGCGGGGGGCACAGATACGCAGTATTTT. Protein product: CASSALAGGTDTQYF.

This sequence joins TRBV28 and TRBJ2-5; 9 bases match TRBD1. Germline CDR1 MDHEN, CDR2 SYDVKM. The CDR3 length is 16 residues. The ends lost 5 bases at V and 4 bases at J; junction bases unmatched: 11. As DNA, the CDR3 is TGTGCCAGCAGTAACCCGGGACAGGGTCGTTTAGAGACCCAGTACTTC. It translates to CASSNPGQGRLETQYF.

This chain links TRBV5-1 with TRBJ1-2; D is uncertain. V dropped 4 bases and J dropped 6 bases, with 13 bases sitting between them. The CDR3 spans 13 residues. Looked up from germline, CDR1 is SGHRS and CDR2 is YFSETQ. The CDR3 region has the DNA TGCGCCAGCAGCCCTGCGATGCCCGATGGCTACACCTTC. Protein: CASSPAMPDGYTF.

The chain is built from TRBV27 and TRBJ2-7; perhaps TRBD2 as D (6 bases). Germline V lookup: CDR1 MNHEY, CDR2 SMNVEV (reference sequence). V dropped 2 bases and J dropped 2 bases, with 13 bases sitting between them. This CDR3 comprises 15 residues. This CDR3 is CASSLAKTSPYEQYF. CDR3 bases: TGTGCCAGCAGTTTAGCCAAGACTAGTCCCTACGAGCAGTACTTC.

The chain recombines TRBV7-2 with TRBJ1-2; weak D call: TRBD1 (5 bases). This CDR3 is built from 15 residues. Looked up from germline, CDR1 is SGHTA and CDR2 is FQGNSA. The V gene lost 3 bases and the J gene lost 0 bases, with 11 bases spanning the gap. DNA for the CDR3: TGTGCCAGCAGCTTGGGCAGGGCTGCTAACTATGGCTACACCTTC. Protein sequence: CASSLGRAANYGYTF.

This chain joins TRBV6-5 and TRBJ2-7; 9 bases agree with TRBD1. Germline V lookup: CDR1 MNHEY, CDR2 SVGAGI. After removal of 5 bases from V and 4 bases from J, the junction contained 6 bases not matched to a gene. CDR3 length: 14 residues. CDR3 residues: CASSRQGGLYEQYF. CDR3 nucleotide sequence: TGTGCCAGCAGTAGACAGGGGGGTCTGTACGAGCAGTACTTC.

CDR3 nucleotide sequence: TGTGCCAGCTCACCCCTAACGAAAGGGACAGCTGGAAACACCATATATTTT. Encoded protein: CASSPLTKGTAGNTIYF. This chain connects TRBV18 to TRBJ1-3, with 7 bases matching TRBD1. After removal of 3 bases from V and 2 bases from J, the junction contained 10 bases not matched to a gene. This CDR3 spans 17 amino acids. Germline V gives CDR1 KGHSH, CDR2 LQKENI.

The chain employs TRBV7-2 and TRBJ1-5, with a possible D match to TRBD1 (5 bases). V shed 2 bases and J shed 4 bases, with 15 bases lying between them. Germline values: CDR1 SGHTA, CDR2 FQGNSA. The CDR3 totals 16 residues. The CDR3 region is CASSLNGQGINQPQHF. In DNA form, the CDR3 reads TGTGCCAGCAGCTTAAACGGTCAGGGTATAAATCAGCCCCAGCATTTT.

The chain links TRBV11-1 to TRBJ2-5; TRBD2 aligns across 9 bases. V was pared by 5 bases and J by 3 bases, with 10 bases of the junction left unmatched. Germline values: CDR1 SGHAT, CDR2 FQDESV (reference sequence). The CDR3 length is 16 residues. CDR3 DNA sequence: TGTGCCAGCAGCCCATTCGAAGTAGCGGGAGAAGAGACCCAGTACTTC. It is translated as CASSPFEVAGEETQYF.

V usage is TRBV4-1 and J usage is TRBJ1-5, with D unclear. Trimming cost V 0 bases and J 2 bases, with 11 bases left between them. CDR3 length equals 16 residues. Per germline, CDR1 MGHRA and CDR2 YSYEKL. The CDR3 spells CASSQEAHRGNQPQHF. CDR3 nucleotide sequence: TGCGCCAGCAGCCAAGAAGCTCACCGGGGCAATCAGCCCCAGCATTTT.

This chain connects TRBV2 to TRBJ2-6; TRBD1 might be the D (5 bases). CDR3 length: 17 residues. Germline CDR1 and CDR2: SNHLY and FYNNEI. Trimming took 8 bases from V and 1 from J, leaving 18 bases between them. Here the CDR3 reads CASLGHLGVSGANVLTF. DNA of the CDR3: TGTGCCAGCTTGGGGCACCTAGGGGTATCTGGGGCCAACGTCCTGACTTTC.

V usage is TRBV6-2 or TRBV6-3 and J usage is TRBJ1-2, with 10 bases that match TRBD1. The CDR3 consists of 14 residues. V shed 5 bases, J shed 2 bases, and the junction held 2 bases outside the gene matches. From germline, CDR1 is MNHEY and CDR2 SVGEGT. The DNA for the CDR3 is TGTGCCAGCAGTCGGACAGGGGGAAACTATGGCTACACCTTC. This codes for CASSRTGGNYGYTF.

In nucleotides, the CDR3 is TGTGCCAGCAGCGCCAAAGGGGGCGTAGAGACCCAGTACTTC. Translated, it gives CASSAKGGVETQYF. The chain combines TRBV9 with TRBJ2-5; 7 nucleotides align to TRBD1. The length of the CDR3 is 14 residues. Trimming cost V 3 bases and J 4 bases; bases outside gene matches: 6. CDR1 SGDLS and CDR2 YYNGEE come from the germline V gene.

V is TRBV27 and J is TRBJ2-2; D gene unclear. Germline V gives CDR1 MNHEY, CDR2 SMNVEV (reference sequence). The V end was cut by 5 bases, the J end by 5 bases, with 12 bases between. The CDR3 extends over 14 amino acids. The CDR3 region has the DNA TGTGCCAGCAGTGTTCACCCGGGTACCGGGGAGCTGTTTTTT. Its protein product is CASSVHPGTGELFF.

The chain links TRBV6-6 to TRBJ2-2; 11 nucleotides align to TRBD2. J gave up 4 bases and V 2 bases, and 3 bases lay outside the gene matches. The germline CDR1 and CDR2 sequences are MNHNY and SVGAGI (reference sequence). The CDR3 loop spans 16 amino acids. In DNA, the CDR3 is TGTGCCAGCAGTTACACTAGCGGGAGTAGCACCGGGGAGCTGTTTTTT. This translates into CASSYTSGSSTGELFF.

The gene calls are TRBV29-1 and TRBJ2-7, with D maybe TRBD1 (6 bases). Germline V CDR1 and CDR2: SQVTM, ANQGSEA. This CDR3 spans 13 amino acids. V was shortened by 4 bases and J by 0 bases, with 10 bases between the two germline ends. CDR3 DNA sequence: TGCAGCGTTGGACAGGAGAGCTCCTACGAGCAGTACTTC. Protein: CSVGQESSYEQYF.

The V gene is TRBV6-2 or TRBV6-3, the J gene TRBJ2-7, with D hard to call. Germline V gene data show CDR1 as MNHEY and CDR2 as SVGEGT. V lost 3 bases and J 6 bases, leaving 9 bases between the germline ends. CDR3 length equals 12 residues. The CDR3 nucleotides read TGTGCCAGCAGTTATGGGTGGGCCGAGCAGTACTTC. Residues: CASSYGWAEQYF.